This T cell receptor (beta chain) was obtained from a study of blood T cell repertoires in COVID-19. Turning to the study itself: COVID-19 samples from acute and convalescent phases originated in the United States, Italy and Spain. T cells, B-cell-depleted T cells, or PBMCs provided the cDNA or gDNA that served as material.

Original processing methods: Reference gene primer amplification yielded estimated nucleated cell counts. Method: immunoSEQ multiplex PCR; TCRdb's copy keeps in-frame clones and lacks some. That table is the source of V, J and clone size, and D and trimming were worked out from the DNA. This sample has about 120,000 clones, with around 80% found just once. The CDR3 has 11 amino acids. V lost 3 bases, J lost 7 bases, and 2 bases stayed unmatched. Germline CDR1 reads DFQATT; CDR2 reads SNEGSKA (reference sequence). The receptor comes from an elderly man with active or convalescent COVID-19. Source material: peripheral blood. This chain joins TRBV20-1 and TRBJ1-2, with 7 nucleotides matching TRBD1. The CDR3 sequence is CSASSGGGYTF. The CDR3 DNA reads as TGCAGTGCTAGCTCAGGGGGTGGCTACACCTTC.